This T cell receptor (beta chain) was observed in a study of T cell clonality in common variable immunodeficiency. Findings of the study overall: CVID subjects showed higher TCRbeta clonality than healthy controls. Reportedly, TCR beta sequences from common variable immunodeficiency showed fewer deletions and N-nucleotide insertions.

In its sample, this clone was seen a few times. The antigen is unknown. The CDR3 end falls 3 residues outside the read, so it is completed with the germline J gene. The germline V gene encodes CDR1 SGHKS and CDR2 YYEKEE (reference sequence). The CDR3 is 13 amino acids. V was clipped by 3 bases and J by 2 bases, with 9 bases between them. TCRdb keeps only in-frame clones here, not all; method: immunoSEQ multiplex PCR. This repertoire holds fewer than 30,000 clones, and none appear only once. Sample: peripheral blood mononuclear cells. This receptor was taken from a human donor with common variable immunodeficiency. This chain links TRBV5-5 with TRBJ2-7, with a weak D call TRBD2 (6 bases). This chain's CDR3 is CASSSGLTYEQYF. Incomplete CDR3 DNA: TGTGCCAGCAGCTCGGGACTCACCTACGAG. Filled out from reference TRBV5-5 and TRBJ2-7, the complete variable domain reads DAGVTQSPTHLIKTRGQQVTLRCSPISGHKSVSWYQQVLGQGPQFIFQYYEKEERGRGNFPDRFSARQFPNYSSELNVNALLLGDSALYLCASSSGLTYEQYFGPGTRLTVT.